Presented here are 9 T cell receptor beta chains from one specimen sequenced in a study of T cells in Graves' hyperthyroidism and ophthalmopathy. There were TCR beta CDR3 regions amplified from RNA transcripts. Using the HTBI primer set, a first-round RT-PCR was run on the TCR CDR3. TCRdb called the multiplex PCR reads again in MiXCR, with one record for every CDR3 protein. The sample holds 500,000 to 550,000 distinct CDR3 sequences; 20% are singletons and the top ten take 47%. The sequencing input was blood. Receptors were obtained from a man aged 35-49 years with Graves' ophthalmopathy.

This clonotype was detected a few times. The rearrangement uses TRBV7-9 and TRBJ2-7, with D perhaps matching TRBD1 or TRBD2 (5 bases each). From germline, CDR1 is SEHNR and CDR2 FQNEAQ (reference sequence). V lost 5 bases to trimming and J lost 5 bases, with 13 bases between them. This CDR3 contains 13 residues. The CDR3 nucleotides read TGTGCCAGCAGCCGATCCCGGGACGACGAGCAGTACTTC. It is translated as CASSRSRDDEQYF.

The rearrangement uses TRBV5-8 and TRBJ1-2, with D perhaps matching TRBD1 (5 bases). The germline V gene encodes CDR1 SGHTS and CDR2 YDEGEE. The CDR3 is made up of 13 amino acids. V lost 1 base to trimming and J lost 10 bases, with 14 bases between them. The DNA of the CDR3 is TGTGCCAGCAGCTTGATCTCGGGACGACCCTACACCTTC. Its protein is CASSLISGRPYTF.

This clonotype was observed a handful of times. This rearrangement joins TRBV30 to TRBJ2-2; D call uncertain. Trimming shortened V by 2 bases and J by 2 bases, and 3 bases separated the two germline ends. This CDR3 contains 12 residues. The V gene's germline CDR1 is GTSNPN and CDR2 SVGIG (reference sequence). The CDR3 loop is CAWSPNTGELFF. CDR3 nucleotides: TGTGCCTGGAGTCCCAACACCGGGGAGCTGTTTTTT.

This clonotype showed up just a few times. The CDR3 DNA reads TGTGCCAGCTCACCCCCCTGGTGGGATAACGCGAACACTGAAGCTTTCTTT. Protein sequence: CASSPPWWDNANTEAFF. This chain connects TRBV18 to TRBJ1-1; unclear D gene. V lost 3 bases and J 1 base, leaving 18 bases between the germline ends. Per the germline V gene, CDR1 is KGHSH and CDR2 is LQKENI. The CDR3 spans 17 residues.

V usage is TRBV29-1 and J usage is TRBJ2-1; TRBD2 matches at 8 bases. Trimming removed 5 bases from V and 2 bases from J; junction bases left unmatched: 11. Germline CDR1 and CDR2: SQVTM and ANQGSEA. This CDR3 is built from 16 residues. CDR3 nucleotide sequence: TGCAGCGTTAGGGGACTAGAAAGAGGGGCCTACAATGAGCAGTTCTTC. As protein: CSVRGLERGAYNEQFF.

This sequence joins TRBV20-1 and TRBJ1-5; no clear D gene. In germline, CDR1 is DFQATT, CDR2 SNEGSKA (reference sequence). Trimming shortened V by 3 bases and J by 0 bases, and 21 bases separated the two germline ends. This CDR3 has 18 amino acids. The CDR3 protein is CSASPPLAQAHSNQPQHF. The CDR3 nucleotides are TGCAGTGCTAGTCCGCCCTTGGCGCAGGCCCATAGCAATCAGCCCCAGCATTTT.

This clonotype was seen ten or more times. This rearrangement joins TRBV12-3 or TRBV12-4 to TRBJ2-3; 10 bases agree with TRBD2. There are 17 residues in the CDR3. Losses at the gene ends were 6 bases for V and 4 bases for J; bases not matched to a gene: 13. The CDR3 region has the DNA TGTGCCAGCAGCCCGAGGATTGGGACTAGCGACTCAGATACGCAGTATTTT. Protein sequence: CASSPRIGTSDSDTQYF.

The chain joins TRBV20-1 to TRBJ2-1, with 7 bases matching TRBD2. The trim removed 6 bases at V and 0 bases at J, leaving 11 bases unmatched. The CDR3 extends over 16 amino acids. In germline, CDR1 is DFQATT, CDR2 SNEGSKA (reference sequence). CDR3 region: CSASSLASLSYNEQFF. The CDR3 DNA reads TGCAGTGCAAGCTCACTAGCGTCCCTCTCCTACAATGAGCAGTTCTTC.

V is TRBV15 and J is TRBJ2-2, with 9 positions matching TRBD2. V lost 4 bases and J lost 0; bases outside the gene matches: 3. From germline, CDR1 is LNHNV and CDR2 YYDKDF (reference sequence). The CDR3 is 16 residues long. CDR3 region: CATSKRLAANTGELFF. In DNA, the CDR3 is TGTGCCACCAGCAAAAGACTAGCGGCGAACACCGGGGAGCTGTTTTTT.